The 2 T cell receptor delta chains reported below all come from one sample, sequenced in a study of γδ T cells in repeated Plasmodium falciparum infection. TCRdb reprocessed the multiplex PCR reads using CATT. This table has 85,000 to 90,000 delta-chain clones, 1.4% appearing once. Bulk repertoires came from Vgamma9/Vdelta2+ or Vdelta2-negative gammadelta T cells flow-sorted from PBMC. The sequencing sample was made of gamma-delta T cells from blood. The origin of the receptors is a pool of human donors (malaria-infected and uninfected, not separated).

This clone was seen more than once but under ten times. This DNA's translation and the protein TCRdb lists, from a much larger clone, do not match at residue 8, likely due to a read error; the protein shown is translated from the DNA. No J gene was assigned, while the V gene was called as TRDV1; TRDD3, the table's D call, lacks a check against the DNA. Per the germline V gene, CDR1 is TSWWSYY and CDR2 is QGS. The CDR3 totals 21 residues. Here the CDR3 reads CALGIEISLRRSGGYAPRLIF. Written as DNA, the CDR3 is TGTGCTCTTGGTATAGAAATCTCACTTCGGCGTAGTGGGGGATACGCACCAAGGCTCATCTTT.

This clone was counted at least ten times. The mismatch at residue 4 between this DNA's translation and the TCRdb protein of a much larger clone likely reflects a read error; the protein shown is translated from the DNA. This chain connects TRDV2 to TRDJ1; D remains unclear. The CDR3 consists of 14 residues. CDR1 is GEAIGNYY and CDR2 is EKD in the germline V gene. CDR3 protein: CACGTGTCTDKLIF. DNA for the CDR3: TGTGCCTGTGGCACCGGTACCTGCACCGATAAACTCATCTTT.